The 25 T cell receptor beta chains in this list originate from one sample, sequenced in a study of beta chain features in type 1 diabetes. Their specific antigens are unknown. Study-level findings and limits: There was a moderate but significant shortening of TCRB CDR3s in all four CD4+ subsets of Type 1 diabetes patients.

TCRB transcripts that were expressed got sequenced, as all of the isolated RNA had been reverse transcribed. Only in-frame clones appear in the TCRdb table, and some are missing; sequencing was by immunoSEQ multiplex PCR. Of a few hundred thousand clones in the sample, 9.6% were seen once. The sample consisted of central memory CD4+ T cells from blood. The receptors derive from a young man with type 1 diabetes.

This clone was seen many times. V and J are TRBV19 and TRBJ1-1, with D unresolved. Trimming removed 5 bases from V and 4 bases from J, with 11 bases in between. CDR3 length: 13 amino acids. Germline V gene lookup returns CDR1 LNHDA and CDR2 SQIVND (reference sequence). The CDR3 protein is CASSAQIFTEAFF. The CDR3 DNA reads as TGTGCCAGTAGTGCCCAAATTTTCACTGAAGCTTTCTTT.

This clone has more than one count but fewer than ten. The rearrangement joins TRBV5-6 to TRBJ1-5; maybe TRBD1 (6 bases). This CDR3 spans 15 amino acids. Deletions cut 4 bases from V and 4 bases from J, with 15 bases between. The germline V gene encodes CDR1 SGHDT and CDR2 YYEEEE. Written as DNA, the CDR3 is TGTGCCAGCAGCCGCCTCCCAGGGGATAATCAGCCCCAGCATTTT. It yields the protein CASSRLPGDNQPQHF.

The chain recombines TRBV7-2 with TRBJ1-1; D remains ambiguous. The CDR3 spans 14 residues. V dropped 5 bases and J dropped 1 base, with 11 bases sitting between them. Germline V gene data show CDR1 as SGHTA and CDR2 as FQGNSA. CDR3 coding DNA: TGTGCCAGCAGCCAACAAAAAAGGAACACTGAAGCTTTCTTT. The encoded protein is CASSQQKRNTEAFF.

This clone occurred many times. The chain joins TRBV6-6 to TRBJ2-6, with a weak D call TRBD2 (6 bases). The CDR3 consists of 12 residues. V shed 8 bases and J shed 8 bases, with 10 bases lying between them. The germline V gene has CDR1 MNHNY and CDR2 SVGAGI (reference sequence). CDR3 amino acids: CASYGGSNVLTF. CDR3 in DNA: TGTGCCAGCTATGGGGGGTCCAACGTCCTGACTTTC.

The V call is TRBV14, the J call TRBJ2-7, with TRBD1 matching 12 bases. Germline lookup yields CDR1 SGHDN and CDR2 FVKESK. Trimming at V came to 4 bases and at J to 7 bases, leaving 5 bases not matched to a gene. This CDR3 has 14 amino acids. CDR3 residues: CASSPRDRGPEQYF. The CDR3 DNA reads as TGTGCCAGCAGCCCCCGGGACAGGGGGCCGGAGCAGTACTTC.

The chain links TRBV20-1 to TRBJ2-5; 7 bases agree with TRBD1. This CDR3 is built from 11 residues. Germline V CDR1 and CDR2: DFQATT, SNEGSKA (reference sequence). Trimming removed 4 bases from V and 9 bases from J; junction bases left unmatched: 5. CDR3 loop: CSAIYRGAQYF. The CDR3 region has the DNA TGCAGTGCTATATACAGGGGAGCCCAGTACTTC.

Many counts were recorded for this clone. The DNA for the CDR3 is TGTGCCACCAGCAGGGACAGGACCGGAGGTACGCAGTATTTT. It codes for CATSRDRTGGTQYF. V is TRBV15 and J is TRBJ2-3; 7 nucleotides align to TRBD1. The CDR3 length is 14 residues. V gave up 3 bases and J gave up 8 bases; unmatched junction bases: 8. CDR1 LNHNV and CDR2 YYDKDF come from the germline V gene (reference sequence).

J is TRBJ2-1 and V is TRBV11-2, with D perhaps matching TRBD2 (5 bases). CDR1 and CDR2 from the germline V gene are SGHAT and FQNNGV. CDR3 length: 12 residues. The V end was cut by 1 base, the J end by 13 bases, with 11 bases between. The CDR3: CASSLAGLVQFF. The CDR3 coding sequence is TGTGCCAGCAGCTTAGCGGGGTTAGTTCAGTTCTTC.

This clone was recorded a few times. The chain carries TRBV6-1 and TRBJ2-3, with D perhaps TRBD1 or TRBD2 (5 bases each). The CDR3 covers 14 residues. Germline-derived CDR1 and CDR2 are MNHNS and SASEGT. The V and J ends lost 5 bases and 0 bases respectively, with 9 bases between them. This CDR3 reads CASSFRDSTDTQYF. The CDR3 DNA is TGTGCCAGCAGTTTCCGGGACAGCACAGATACGCAGTATTTT.

This clone has just a few counts. The chain recombines TRBV9 with TRBJ2-7, with TRBD1 identical over 7 bases. Germline V gene lookup returns CDR1 SGDLS and CDR2 YYNGEE. The CDR3 has 16 amino acids. V shed 4 bases and J 5 bases; nucleotides not matched to a gene: 15. The CDR3 DNA follows: TGTGCCAGCAGCCCGAGAGTACAGGGGATCAGGAACGAGCAGTACTTC. Its protein product is CASSPRVQGIRNEQYF.

CDR3 residues: CASSGVAGAYNEQFF. CDR3 coding DNA: TGTGCCAGCAGTGGGGTCGCGGGGGCCTACAATGAGCAGTTCTTC. The chain combines TRBV28 with TRBJ2-1; 7 bases match TRBD2. V lost 5 bases and J lost 2; bases outside the gene matches: 6. In germline, CDR1 is MDHEN, CDR2 SYDVKM. The CDR3 loop spans 15 amino acids.

Many counts were recorded for this clone. The chain carries TRBV4-3 and TRBJ2-2; the match to TRBD1 covers 7 bases. Germline CDR1 reads LGHNA; CDR2 reads YSLEER. V dropped 3 bases and J dropped 1; count of bases not matched to a gene: 5. The CDR3 totals 16 residues. The CDR3 loop is CASSHGTALNTGELFF. The DNA for the CDR3 is TGCGCCAGCAGCCACGGGACAGCCTTGAACACCGGGGAGCTGTTTTTT.

This clone was detected a few times. The junction departs from the called germline gene at one end, perhaps through a read error. This chain joins TRBV4-1 and TRBJ2-7; the D call may be TRBD1 or TRBD2 (6 bases each). Germline V lookup: CDR1 MGHRA, CDR2 YSYEKL. The CDR3 extends over 15 amino acids. CDR3 nucleotides: TGTGCCAGCAGCCATGGATCTGGGGGGCCTGGGGAGCAGTACTTC. Its translation is CASSHGSGGPGEQYF.

This clone was counted only a few times. This rearrangement joins TRBV15 to TRBJ1-2, with D perhaps matching TRBD1 (5 bases). Trimming removed 2 bases from V and 1 base from J, with 11 bases in between. The length of the CDR3 is 15 residues. Per germline, CDR1 LNHNV and CDR2 YYDKDF (reference sequence). The CDR3: CATSRKSRVNYGYTF. CDR3 coding DNA: TGTGCCACCAGCAGAAAATCCAGGGTTAACTATGGCTACACCTTC.

This clone was observed a handful of times. This chain links TRBV5-1 with TRBJ1-1; tentative D call: TRBD1 (5 bases). Germline loops: CDR1 SGHRS, CDR2 YFSETQ. This CDR3 is built from 15 residues. V lost 0 bases and J 3 bases, leaving 12 bases between the germline ends. CDR3 coding DNA: TGCGCCAGCAGCTTGGGCGGGGGGTCCCACACTGAAGCTTTCTTT. Translated: CASSLGGGSHTEAFF.

V and J are TRBV5-6 and TRBJ2-3; the D gene is possibly TRBD1 (6 bases). Germline-derived CDR1 and CDR2 are SGHDT and YYEEEE. The CDR3 has 16 residues. Trimming left V 2 bases short and J 2 bases short, with 15 bases between. CDR3 loop: CASSFYTQGNTDTQYF. The CDR3 DNA follows: TGTGCCAGCAGCTTCTACACACAGGGAAACACAGATACGCAGTATTTT.

This clone was found a few times. J is TRBJ2-7 and V is TRBV11-2; D not certain. Germline assignment: CDR1 SGHAT and CDR2 FQNNGV. The CDR3 sequence is 14 residues long. V gave up 1 base and J gave up 1 base, with 8 bases separating them. The CDR3 coding sequence is TGTGCCAGCAGCTTAGCTGTCGGATCCTACGAGCAGTACTTC. It yields the protein CASSLAVGSYEQYF. The whole variable domain, filled in from reference TRBV11-2 and TRBJ2-7, reads EAGVAQSPRYKIIEKRQSVAFWCNPISGHATLYWYQQILGQGPKLLIQFQNNGVVDDSQLPKDRFSAERLKGVDSTLKIQPAKLEDSAVYLCASSLAVGSYEQYFGPGTRLTVT.

Only a few counts were recorded for this clone. The rearrangement uses TRBV20-1 and TRBJ1-4; TRBD1 is a possible D gene (5 bases). The V end lost 6 bases, the J end lost 7 bases, and 9 bases lay between the germline ends. Germline values: CDR1 DFQATT, CDR2 SNEGSKA (reference sequence). This CDR3 contains 11 residues. The CDR3: CSAKRGEKLFF. The DNA of the CDR3 is TGCAGTGCGAAAAGGGGTGAAAAACTGTTTTTT.

V usage is TRBV7-3 and J usage is TRBJ2-1; 9 bases agree with TRBD1. V lost 4 bases to trimming and J lost 6 bases; unmatched junction nucleotides: 1. This CDR3 comprises 13 residues. From germline, CDR1 is SGHTA and CDR2 FQGTGA. As DNA, the CDR3 is TGTGCCAGCAGCTCGACAGGGGGCAATGAGCAGTTCTTC. Translated, it gives CASSSTGGNEQFF.

The chain employs TRBV5-1 and TRBJ2-3, with 11 nucleotides matching TRBD2. The germline gives CDR1 SGHRS, CDR2 YFSETQ. The CDR3 runs 16 residues. Germline trimming cut 4 bases from V and 0 bases from J; bases unmatched to any gene: 4. The DNA for the CDR3 is TGCGCCAGCAGCCTACGGACTAGCGGGAGCACAGATACGCAGTATTTT. This codes for CASSLRTSGSTDTQYF.

The rearrangement uses TRBV2 and TRBJ1-4; unclear D gene. Trimming pared 3 bases from V and 8 bases from J, leaving 16 bases between. The germline gives CDR1 SNHLY, CDR2 FYNNEI. This CDR3 has 15 amino acids. The CDR3 DNA sequence: TGTGCCAGCAGTGATACTATGGCAGTGGAAGAAAAACTGTTTTTT. Its translation is CASSDTMAVEEKLFF.

This clone was detected many times. The chain has TRBV9 and TRBJ2-6; 10 nucleotides line up with TRBD1. From germline, CDR1 is SGDLS and CDR2 YYNGEE. Trimming cost V 3 bases and J 2 bases; bases outside gene matches: 5. This CDR3 is built from 17 residues. The CDR3 protein is CASSAGDRGPGANVLTF. The CDR3 DNA is TGTGCCAGCAGCGCCGGGGACAGGGGCCCTGGGGCCAACGTCCTGACTTTC.

This clone was counted between two and nine times. The gene calls are TRBV20-1 and TRBJ1-2, with D perhaps matching TRBD1 (6 bases). This CDR3 comprises 11 residues. Trimming removed 3 bases at V and 6 bases at J, with 8 bases between. CDR1 and CDR2 from the germline V gene are DFQATT and SNEGSKA (reference sequence). The CDR3 DNA reads TGCAGTGCTAGGGCAGGGGATGGCTACACCTTC. As protein: CSARAGDGYTF.

This clone was counted ten times or more. Other DNA sequences in the sample encode the same CDR3. The gene calls are TRBV28 and TRBJ1-2; tentative D call: TRBD1 (5 bases). The V gene lost 5 bases and the J gene lost 2 bases, with 12 bases spanning the gap. CDR3 length: 14 residues. Germline lookup yields CDR1 MDHEN and CDR2 SYDVKM. The CDR3 loop is CASSRLRVNYGYTF. DNA for the CDR3: TGTGCCAGCAGTCGCCTCAGGGTAAACTATGGCTACACCTTC.

The chain links TRBV6-5 to TRBJ2-1; 11 positions agree with TRBD2. The junction had 4 bases not matched to a gene; V was cut back by 5 bases and J by 10 bases. The CDR3 has 13 residues. The germline gives CDR1 MNHEY, CDR2 SVGAGI. CDR3 nucleotide sequence: TGTGCCAGCAGTCGCGGGACTAGCGGAGAGCAGTTCTTC. Protein sequence: CASSRGTSGEQFF.